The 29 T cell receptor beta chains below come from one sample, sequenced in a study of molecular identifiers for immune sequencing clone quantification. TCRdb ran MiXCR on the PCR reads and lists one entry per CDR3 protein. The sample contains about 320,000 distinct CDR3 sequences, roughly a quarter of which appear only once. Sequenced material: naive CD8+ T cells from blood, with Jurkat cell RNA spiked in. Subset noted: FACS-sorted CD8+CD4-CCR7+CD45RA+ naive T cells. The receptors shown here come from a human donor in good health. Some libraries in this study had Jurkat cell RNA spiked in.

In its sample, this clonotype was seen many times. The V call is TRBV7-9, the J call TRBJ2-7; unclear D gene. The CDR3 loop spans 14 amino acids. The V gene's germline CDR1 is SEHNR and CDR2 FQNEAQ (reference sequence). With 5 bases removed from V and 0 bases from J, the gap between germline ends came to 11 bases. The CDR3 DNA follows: TGTGCCAGCAGCCTAGGATTGACCTCCTACGAGCAGTACTTC. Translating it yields CASSLGLTSYEQYF.

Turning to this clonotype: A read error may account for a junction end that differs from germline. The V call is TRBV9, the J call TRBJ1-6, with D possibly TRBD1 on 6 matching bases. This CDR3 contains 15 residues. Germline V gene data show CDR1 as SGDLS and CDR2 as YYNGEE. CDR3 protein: CASSAGTPRNSPLRF. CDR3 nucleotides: TGTGCCAGCAGCGCCGGGACACCGCGAAATTCACCCCTCCGCTTT.

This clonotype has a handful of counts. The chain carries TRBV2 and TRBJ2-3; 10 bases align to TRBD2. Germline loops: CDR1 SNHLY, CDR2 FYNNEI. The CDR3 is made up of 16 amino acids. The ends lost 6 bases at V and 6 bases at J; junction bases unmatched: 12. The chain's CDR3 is CASRKVPSGGSDTQYF. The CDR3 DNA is TGTGCCAGCAGAAAAGTCCCTAGCGGGGGCTCGGATACGCAGTATTTT.

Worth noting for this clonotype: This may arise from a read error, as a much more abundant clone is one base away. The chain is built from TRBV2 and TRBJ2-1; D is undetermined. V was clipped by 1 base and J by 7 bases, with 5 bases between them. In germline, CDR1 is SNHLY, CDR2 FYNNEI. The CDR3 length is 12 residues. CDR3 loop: CASSEVSNEQFF. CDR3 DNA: TGTGCCAGCAGTGAAGTCTCGAATGAGCAGTTCTTC.

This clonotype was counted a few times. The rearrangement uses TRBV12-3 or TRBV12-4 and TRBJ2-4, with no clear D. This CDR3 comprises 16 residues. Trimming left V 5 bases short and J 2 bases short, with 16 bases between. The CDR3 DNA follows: TGTGCCAGCAGTCCTTTTCTGACTTCGACCAAAAACATTCAGTACTTC. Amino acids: CASSPFLTSTKNIQYF.

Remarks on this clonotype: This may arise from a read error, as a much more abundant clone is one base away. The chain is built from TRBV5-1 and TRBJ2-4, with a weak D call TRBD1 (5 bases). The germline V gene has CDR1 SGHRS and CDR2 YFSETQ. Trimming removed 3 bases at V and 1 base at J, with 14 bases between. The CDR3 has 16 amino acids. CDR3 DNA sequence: TGCGCCAGCAGCTGGGATGGCTACAGGGCCAAAAACATTCAGTACTTC. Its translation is CASSWDGYRAKNIQYF.

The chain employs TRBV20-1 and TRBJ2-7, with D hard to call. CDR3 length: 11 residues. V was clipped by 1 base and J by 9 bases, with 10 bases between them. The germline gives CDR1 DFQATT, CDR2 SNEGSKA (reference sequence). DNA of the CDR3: TGCAGTGCTAGAGCCATCAACGTGCAGTACTTC. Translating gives CSARAINVQYF.

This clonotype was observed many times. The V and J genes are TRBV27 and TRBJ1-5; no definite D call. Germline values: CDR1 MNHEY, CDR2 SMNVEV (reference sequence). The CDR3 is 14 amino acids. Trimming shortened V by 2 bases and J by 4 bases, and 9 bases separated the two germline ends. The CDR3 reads CASSLSMANQPQHF. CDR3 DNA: TGTGCCAGCAGTTTAAGTATGGCGAATCAGCCCCAGCATTTT.

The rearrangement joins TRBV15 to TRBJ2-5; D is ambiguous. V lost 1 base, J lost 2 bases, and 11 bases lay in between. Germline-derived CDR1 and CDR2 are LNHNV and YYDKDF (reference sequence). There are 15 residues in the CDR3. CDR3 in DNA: TGTGCCACCAGCAGAGGAAGAGGAATACAAGAGACCCAGTACTTC. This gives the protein CATSRGRGIQETQYF.

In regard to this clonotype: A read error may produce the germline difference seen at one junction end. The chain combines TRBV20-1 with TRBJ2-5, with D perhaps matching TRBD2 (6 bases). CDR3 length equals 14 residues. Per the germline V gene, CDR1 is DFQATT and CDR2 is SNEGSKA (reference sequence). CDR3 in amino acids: CSARAGDAQETQHF. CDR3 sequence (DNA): TGCAGTGCTAGAGCGGGGGACGCCCAAGAGACCCAGCACTTC.

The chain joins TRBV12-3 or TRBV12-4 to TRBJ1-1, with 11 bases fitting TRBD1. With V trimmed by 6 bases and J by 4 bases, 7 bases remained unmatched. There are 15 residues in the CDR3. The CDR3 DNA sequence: TGTGCCAGCAGGTTAAGGACAGGGGGCTTCACTGAAGCTTTCTTT. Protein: CASRLRTGGFTEAFF.

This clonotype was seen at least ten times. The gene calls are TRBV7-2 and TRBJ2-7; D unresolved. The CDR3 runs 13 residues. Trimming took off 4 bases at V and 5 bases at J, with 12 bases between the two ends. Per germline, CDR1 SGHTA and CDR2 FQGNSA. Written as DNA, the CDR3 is TGTGCCAGCAGCTACCCCCCTGAGGACGAGCAGTACTTC. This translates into CASSYPPEDEQYF.

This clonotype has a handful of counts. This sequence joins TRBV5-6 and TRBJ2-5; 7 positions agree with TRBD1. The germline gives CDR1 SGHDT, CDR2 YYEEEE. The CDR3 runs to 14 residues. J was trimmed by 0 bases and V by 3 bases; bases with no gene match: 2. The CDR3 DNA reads TGTGCCAGCAGCTACGACAGGGACCAAGAGACCCAGTACTTC. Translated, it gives CASSYDRDQETQYF.

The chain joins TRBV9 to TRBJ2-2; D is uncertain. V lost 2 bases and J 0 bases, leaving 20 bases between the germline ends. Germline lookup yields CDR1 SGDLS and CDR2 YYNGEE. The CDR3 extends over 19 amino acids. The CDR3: CASSVHLFGVTANTGELFF. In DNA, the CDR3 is TGTGCCAGCAGCGTTCACCTCTTTGGGGTAACCGCGAACACCGGGGAGCTGTTTTTT.

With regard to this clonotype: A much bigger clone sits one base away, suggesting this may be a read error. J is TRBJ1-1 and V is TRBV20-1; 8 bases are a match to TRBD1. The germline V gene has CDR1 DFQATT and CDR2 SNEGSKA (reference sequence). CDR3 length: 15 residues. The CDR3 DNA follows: TGCAGTACTAGAGATCCCGGACAGGGTGTCACTGAAGCTTTCTTT. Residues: CSTRDPGQGVTEAFF.

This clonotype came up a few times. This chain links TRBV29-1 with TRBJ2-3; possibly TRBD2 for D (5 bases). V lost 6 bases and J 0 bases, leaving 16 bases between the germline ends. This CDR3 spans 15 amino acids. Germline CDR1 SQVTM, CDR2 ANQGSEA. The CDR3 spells CSVKRHPLSTDTQYF. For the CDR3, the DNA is TGCAGCGTAAAGCGGCACCCTTTAAGCACAGATACGCAGTATTTT.

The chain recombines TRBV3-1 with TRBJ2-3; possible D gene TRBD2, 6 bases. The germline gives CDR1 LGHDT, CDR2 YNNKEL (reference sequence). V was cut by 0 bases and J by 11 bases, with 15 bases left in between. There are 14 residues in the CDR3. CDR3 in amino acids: CASSQEEPTGEQYF. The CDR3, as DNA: TGTGCCAGCAGCCAAGAAGAACCCACGGGAGAGCAGTATTTT.

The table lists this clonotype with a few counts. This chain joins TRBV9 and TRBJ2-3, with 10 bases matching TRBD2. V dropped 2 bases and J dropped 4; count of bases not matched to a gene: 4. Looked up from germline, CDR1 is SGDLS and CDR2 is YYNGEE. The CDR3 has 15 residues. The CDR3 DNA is TGTGCCAGCAGCGTGGGACTAGCGAGCTCAGATACGCAGTATTTT. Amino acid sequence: CASSVGLASSDTQYF. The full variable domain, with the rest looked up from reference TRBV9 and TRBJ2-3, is DSGVTQTPKHLITATGQRVTLRCSPRSGDLSVYWYQQSLDQGLQFLIQYYNGEERAKGNILERFSAQQFPDLHSELNLSSLELGDSALYFCASSVGLASSDTQYFGPGTRLTVL.

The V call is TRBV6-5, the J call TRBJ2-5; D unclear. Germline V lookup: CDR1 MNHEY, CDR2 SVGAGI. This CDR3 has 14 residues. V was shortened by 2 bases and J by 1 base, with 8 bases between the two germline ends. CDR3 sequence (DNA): TGTGCCAGCAGTTACAATTCAGGCCAAGAGACCCAGTACTTC. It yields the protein CASSYNSGQETQYF.

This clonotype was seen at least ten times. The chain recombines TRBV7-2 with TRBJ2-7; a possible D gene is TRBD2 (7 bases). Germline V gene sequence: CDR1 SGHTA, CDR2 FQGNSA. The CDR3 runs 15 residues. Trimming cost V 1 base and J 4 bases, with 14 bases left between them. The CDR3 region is CASSLGGGGGYEQYF. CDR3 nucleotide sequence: TGTGCCAGCAGCTTAGGTGGGGGAGGGGGTTACGAGCAGTACTTC.

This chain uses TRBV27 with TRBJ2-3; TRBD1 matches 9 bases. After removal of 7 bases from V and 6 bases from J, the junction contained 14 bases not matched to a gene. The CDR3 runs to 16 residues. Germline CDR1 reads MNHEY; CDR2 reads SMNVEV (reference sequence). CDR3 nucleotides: TGTGCCAGCACCAATTTACACAGGGGGCGGTATGATACGCAGTATTTT. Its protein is CASTNLHRGRYDTQYF.

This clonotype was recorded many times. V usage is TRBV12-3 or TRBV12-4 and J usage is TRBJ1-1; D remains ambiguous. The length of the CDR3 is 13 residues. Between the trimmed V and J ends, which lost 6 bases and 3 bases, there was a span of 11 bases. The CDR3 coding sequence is TGTGCCAGCAGCCTCATATTATACACTGAAGCTTTCTTT. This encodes CASSLILYTEAFF.

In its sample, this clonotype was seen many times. DNA for the CDR3: TGTGCCAGCAGTTACACCAAGGTAGATCAGCCCCAGCATTTT. It is translated as CASSYTKVDQPQHF. The rearrangement links TRBV6-6 to TRBJ1-5; D uncertain. The germline V gene encodes CDR1 MNHNY and CDR2 SVGAGI (reference sequence). Between the trimmed V and J ends, which lost 2 bases and 5 bases, there was a span of 10 bases. The CDR3 covers 14 residues.

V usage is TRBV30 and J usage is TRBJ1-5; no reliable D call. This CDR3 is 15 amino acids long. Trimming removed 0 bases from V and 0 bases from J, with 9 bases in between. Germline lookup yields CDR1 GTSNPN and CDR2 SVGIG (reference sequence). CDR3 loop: CAWSVGAVSNQPQHF. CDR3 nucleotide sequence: TGTGCCTGGAGTGTTGGAGCGGTTAGCAATCAGCCCCAGCATTTT.

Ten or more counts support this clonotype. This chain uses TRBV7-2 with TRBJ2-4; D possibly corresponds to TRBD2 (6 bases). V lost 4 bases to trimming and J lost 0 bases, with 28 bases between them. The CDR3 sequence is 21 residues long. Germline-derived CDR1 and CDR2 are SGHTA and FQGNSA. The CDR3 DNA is TGTGCCAGCAGCTCAAGCGGGTTAGGTCCAGAACTTTTATCAGCCAAAAACATTCAGTACTTC. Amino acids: CASSSSGLGPELLSAKNIQYF.

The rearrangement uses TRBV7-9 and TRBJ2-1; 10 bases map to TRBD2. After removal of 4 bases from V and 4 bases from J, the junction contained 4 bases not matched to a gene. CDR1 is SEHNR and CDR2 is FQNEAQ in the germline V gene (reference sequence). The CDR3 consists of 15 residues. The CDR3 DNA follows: TGTGCCAGCAGCTCGCTAGCGGGGGTATACAATGAGCAGTTCTTC. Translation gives CASSSLAGVYNEQFF. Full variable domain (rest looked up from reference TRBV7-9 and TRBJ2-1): DTGVSQNPRHKITKRGQNVTFRCDPISEHNRLYWYRQTLGQGPEFLTYFQNEAQLEKSRLLSDRFSAERPKGSFSTLEIQRTEQGDSAMYLCASSSLAGVYNEQFFGPGTRLTVL.

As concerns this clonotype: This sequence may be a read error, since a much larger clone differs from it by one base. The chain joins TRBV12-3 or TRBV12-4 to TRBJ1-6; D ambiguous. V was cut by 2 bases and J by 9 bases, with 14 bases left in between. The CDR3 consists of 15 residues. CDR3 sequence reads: CASSLFLGHGSPLHF. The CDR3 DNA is TGTGCCAGCAGTTTATTTCTGGGCCATGGTTCACCCCTCCACTTT.

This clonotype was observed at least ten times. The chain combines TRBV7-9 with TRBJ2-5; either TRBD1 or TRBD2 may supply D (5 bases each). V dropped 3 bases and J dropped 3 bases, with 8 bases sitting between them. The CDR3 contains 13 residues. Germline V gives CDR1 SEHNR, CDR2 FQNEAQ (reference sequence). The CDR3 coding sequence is TGTGCCAGCAGCTTGGTGGGGGAAGAGACCCAGTACTTC. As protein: CASSLVGEETQYF.

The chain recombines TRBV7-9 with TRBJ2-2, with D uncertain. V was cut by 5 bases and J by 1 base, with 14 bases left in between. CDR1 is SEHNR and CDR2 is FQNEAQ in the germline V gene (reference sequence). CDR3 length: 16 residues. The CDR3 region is CASSHPAGRNTGELFF. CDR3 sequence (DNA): TGTGCCAGCAGCCATCCTGCTGGGCGGAACACCGGGGAGCTGTTTTTT. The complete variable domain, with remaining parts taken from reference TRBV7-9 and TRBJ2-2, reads DTGVSQNPRHKITKRGQNVTFRCDPISEHNRLYWYRQTLGQGPEFLTYFQNEAQLEKSRLLSDRFSAERPKGSFSTLEIQRTEQGDSAMYLCASSHPAGRNTGELFFGEGSRLTVL.